Below are 8 T cell receptor beta chains sequenced from a single sample in a study of T cell repertoires in cytomegalovirus infection. TCRdb analysed the reads with MiXCR anew, one entry per CDR3 protein. Altogether approximately 56,000 distinct CDR3 sequences are present, roughly a fifth being singletons, with the ten largest covering roughly 78%. These receptors have no known antigen. The starting material was CD8+ T cells from cultured PBMCs, obtained from culture after CMV antigen stimulation. The source of these receptors is a human donor in good health (CMV status not recorded). Some clones in this sample may be carry-over from other donors' samples.

The chain is built from TRBV12-3 or TRBV12-4 and TRBJ1-5; the D gene is possibly TRBD1 (5 bases). This CDR3 is built from 14 residues. V was shortened by 6 bases and J by 6 bases, with 15 bases between the two germline ends. CDR3 sequence: CASSPPGEVQPQHF. As DNA, the CDR3 is TGTGCCAGCAGCCCCCCGGGGGAGGTTCAGCCCCAGCATTTT.

This rearrangement joins TRBV4-1 to TRBJ2-3; TRBD2 matches 14 bases. V shed 4 bases, J shed 2 bases, and the junction held 11 bases outside the gene matches. The CDR3 consists of 19 residues. The germline V gene has CDR1 MGHRA and CDR2 YSYEKL. The CDR3 nucleotides read TGCGCCAGCAGCCCTCCAGGACTAGCGGGGGGACCATACACAGATACGCAGTATTTT. Protein: CASSPPGLAGGPYTDTQYF.

The V gene is TRBV28, the J gene TRBJ2-5; D call uncertain. Germline loops: CDR1 MDHEN, CDR2 SYDVKM. This CDR3 spans 15 amino acids. The V and J ends lost 2 bases and 5 bases respectively, with 15 bases between them. The CDR3 DNA sequence: TGTGCCAGCAGTTTAAGCGCTGCAACCTGGGAGACCCAGTACTTC. It translates to CASSLSAATWETQYF.

The chain employs TRBV9 and TRBJ2-3; no definite D call. CDR1 and CDR2 from the germline V gene are SGDLS and YYNGEE. V lost 2 bases to trimming and J lost 4 bases, with 5 bases between them. CDR3 length equals 12 residues. The CDR3 protein is CASSVSPDTQYF. The CDR3 nucleotides read TGTGCCAGCAGCGTTAGTCCAGATACGCAGTATTTT.

There are a few counts of this clonotype. At one of its ends the junction is not consistent with the germline gene, which may arise from a read error. The chain links TRBV2 to TRBJ1-1, with D maybe TRBD1 (5 bases). The CDR3 totals 10 residues. The germline gives CDR1 SNHLY, CDR2 FYNNEI. CDR3 coding DNA: TGTGCCAGTCAGGGTTTCTCGGCTTCCTTT. Translated: CASQGFSASF.

The chain combines TRBV7-2 with TRBJ1-2; a weak D match, TRBD1 (5 bases). Germline-derived CDR1 and CDR2 are SGHTA and FQGNSA. The CDR3 runs to 11 residues. V shed 5 bases and J shed 4 bases, with 5 bases lying between them. As DNA, the CDR3 is TGTGCCAGCAGCCAGGGCTATGGCTACACCTTC. Translating gives CASSQGYGYTF. The whole variable domain, filled in from reference TRBV7-2 and TRBJ1-2, reads GAGVSQSPSNKVTEKGKDVELRCDPISGHTALYWYRQSLGQGLEFLIYFQGNSAPDKSGLPSDRFSAERTGGSVSTLTIQRTQQEDSAVYLCASSQGYGYTFGSGTRLTVV.

In its sample, this clonotype was seen a few times. V usage is TRBV7-2 and J usage is TRBJ1-2; D gene uncertain. V lost 1 base and J 8 bases, leaving 17 bases between the germline ends. CDR3 length: 15 residues. Germline V gene sequence: CDR1 SGHTA, CDR2 FQGNSA. The CDR3 is CASSLVGIGKEGYTF. CDR3 bases: TGTGCCAGCAGCTTAGTGGGCATTGGCAAGGAGGGCTACACCTTC.

The chain combines TRBV20-1 with TRBJ2-5; TRBD2 matches 14 bases. CDR3 length: 16 residues. Trimming took 1 base from V and 5 from J; bases not matched to a gene: 6. Per the germline V gene, CDR1 is DFQATT and CDR2 is SNEGSKA (reference sequence). The CDR3 loop reads CSARGTSGGPRETQYF. CDR3 sequence (DNA): TGCAGTGCTAGAGGGACTAGCGGGGGGCCCCGGGAGACCCAGTACTTC.